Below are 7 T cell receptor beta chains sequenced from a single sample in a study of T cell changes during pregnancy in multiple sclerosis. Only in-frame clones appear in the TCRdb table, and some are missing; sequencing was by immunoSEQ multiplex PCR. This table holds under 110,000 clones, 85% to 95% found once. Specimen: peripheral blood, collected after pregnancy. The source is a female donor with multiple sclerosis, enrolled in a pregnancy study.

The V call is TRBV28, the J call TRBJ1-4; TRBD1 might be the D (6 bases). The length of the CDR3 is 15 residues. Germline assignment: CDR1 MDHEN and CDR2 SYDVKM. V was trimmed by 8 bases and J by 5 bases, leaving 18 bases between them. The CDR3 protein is CASPATGQQNEKLFF. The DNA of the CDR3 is TGTGCCAGCCCTGCCACCGGACAGCAAAATGAAAAACTGTTTTTT.

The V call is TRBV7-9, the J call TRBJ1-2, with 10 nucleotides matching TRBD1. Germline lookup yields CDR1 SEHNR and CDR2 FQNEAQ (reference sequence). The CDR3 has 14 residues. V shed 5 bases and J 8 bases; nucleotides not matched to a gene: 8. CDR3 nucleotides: TGTGCCAGCAGCCAGGGACAGGGGATGATAGGCTACACCTTC. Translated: CASSQGQGMIGYTF.

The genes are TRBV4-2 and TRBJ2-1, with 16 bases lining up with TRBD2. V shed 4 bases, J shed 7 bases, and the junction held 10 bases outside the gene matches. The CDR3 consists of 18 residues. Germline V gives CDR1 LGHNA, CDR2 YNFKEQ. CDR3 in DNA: TGTGCCAGCAGCCCCGGGACTAGCGGGAGGGCCCCGGAAAATGAGCAGTTCTTC. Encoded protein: CASSPGTSGRAPENEQFF.

CDR3 in amino acids: CASSLVVTSNYGYTF. For the CDR3, the DNA is TGTGCCAGCAGCTTAGTGGTCACATCTAACTATGGCTACACCTTC. The chain carries TRBV7-2 and TRBJ1-2; D remains unclear. V lost 1 base and J lost 0, with 9 bases in between. In germline, CDR1 is SGHTA, CDR2 FQGNSA. The CDR3 has 15 amino acids.

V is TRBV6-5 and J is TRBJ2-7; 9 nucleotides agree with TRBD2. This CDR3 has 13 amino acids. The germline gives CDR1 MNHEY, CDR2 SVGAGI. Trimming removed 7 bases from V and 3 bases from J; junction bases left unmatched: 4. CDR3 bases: TGTGCCAGCAAGCGGGGGGCTGGCTACGAGCAGTACTTC. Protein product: CASKRGAGYEQYF.

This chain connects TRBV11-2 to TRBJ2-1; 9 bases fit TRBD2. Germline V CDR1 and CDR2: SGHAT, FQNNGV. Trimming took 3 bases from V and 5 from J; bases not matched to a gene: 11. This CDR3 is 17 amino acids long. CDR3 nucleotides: TGTGCCAGCAGCTTTGGGGCGCGGGAGGGCCGTCACAATGAGCAGTTCTTC. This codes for CASSFGAREGRHNEQFF. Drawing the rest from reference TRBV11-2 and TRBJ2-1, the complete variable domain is EAGVAQSPRYKIIEKRQSVAFWCNPISGHATLYWYQQILGQGPKLLIQFQNNGVVDDSQLPKDRFSAERLKGVDSTLKIQPAKLEDSAVYLCASSFGAREGRHNEQFFGPGTRLTVL.

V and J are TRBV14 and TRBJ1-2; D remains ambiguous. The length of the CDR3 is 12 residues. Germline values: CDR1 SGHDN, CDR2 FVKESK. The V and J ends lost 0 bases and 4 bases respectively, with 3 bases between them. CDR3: CASSQDRYGYTF. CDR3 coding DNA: TGTGCCAGCAGCCAAGACCGCTATGGCTACACCTTC.